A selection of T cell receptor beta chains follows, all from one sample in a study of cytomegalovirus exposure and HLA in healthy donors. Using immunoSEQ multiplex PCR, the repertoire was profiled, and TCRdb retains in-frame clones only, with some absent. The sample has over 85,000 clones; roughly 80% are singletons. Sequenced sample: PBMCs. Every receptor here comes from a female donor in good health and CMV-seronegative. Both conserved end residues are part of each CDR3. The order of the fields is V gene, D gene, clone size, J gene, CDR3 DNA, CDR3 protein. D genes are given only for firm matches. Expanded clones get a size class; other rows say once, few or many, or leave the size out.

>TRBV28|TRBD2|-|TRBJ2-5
TGTGCCAGCAGTTCCCCGGGACTAGCGGATCAAGAGACCCAGTACTTC
CASSSPGLADQETQYF
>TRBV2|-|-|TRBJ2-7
TGTGCCAGCAGTGACCCGCGAGGGAACGAGCAGTACTTC
CASSDPRGNEQYF
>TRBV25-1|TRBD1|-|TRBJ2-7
TGTGCCAGCAGTTCACGTATGAACAGGGGCAACTCCTACGAGCAGTACTTC
CASSSRMNRGNSYEQYF
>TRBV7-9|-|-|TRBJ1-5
TGTGCCAGCAGCTTAGCAGGACACTACAGTAGCAATCAGCCCCAGCATTTT
CASSLAGHYSSNQPQHF
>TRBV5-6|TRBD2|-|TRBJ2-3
TGTACCAGCAGCTTCCTAGCGGGAGGGTGGTCACGTGCAGATACGCAGTATTTT
CTSSFLAGGWSRADTQYF
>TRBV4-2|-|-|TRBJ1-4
TGTGCCAGCAGCCCGCGACCGGGAGCAACTAATGAAAAACTGTTTTTT
CASSPRPGATNEKLFF
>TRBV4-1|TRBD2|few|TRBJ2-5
TGCGCCAGCAGCCATTTTCCGACTAGCTCTAGAGAGACCCAGTACTTC
CASSHFPTSSRETQYF
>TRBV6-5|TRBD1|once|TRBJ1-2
TGTGCCAGCAGGAAGGGACAGGGCGAACACACCTTC
CASRKGQGEHTF
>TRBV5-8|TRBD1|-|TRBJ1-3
TGTGCCAGCAGACCGGGACAGGGGAGAGGAAACACCATATATTTT
CASRPGQGRGNTIYF
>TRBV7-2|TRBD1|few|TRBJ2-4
TGTGCCAGCAGCTTACGACAGGGAAACATTCAGTACTTC
CASSLRQGNIQYF
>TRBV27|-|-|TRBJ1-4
TGTGCCAGCACAAACGCCGCAGGCGTGAATGAAAAACTGTTTTTT
CASTNAAGVNEKLFF
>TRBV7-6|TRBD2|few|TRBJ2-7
TGTGCCAGCAGTCCAGGGACTAGCGCCGAGCAGTACTTC
CASSPGTSAEQYF
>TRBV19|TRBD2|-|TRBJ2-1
TGTGCCAGTAGCTTAGCGGGAGGAGGGTACAATGAGCAGTTCTTC
CASSLAGGGYNEQFF
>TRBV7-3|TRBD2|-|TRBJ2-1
TGTGCCAGCAGCATCCACTCCCAGCGGGGTGAGCAGTTCTTC
CASSIHSQRGEQFF
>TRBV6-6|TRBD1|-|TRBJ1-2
TGTGCCAGCAGGTCCGGACAGGGATTCTATGGCTACACCTTC
CASRSGQGFYGYTF
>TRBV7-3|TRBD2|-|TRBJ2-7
TGTGCCAGCAGTCCCGGGACTAGCGGGAGAGGGGGGTACGAGCAGTACTTC
CASSPGTSGRGGYEQYF
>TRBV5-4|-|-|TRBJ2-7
TGCGCCAGCAGCCAAGACCCCGGGACACCAAAGGACTTC
CASSQDPGTPKDF
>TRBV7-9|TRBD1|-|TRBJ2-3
TGTGCCAGCAGCATTATGGGACAGTCCACAGATACGCAGTATTTT
CASSIMGQSTDTQYF
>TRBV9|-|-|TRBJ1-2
TGTGCCAGCAGCTCGGGACACCTCCCCTATGGCTACACCTTC
CASSSGHLPYGYTF
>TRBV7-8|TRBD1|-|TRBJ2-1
TGTGCCAGCAGAACGGGGACAGTCTCACTGAGCTCCTACAATGAGCAGTTCTTC
CASRTGTVSLSSYNEQFF
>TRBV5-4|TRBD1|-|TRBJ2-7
TGTGCCAGCAGCTTAGGGACAGGGGGCTACGAGCAGTACTTC
CASSLGTGGYEQYF
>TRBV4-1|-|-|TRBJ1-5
TGCGCCAGCAGCCAAGCCCGCCTGACAGGTAGCAATCAGCCCCAGCATTTT
CASSQARLTGSNQPQHF
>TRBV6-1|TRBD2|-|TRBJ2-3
TGTGCCAGCAGTGTAATAAGCGGGGGCTCGGATACGCAGTATTTT
CASSVISGGSDTQYF
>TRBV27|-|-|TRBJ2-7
TGTGCCAGTAGGCGGGACCCCCTCTCTTACGAGCAGTACTTC
CASRRDPLSYEQYF
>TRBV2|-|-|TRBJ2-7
TGTGCCAGCAGTGAGGAGGGCAGGTCCTACGAGCAGTACTTC
CASSEEGRSYEQYF
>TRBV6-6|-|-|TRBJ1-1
TGTGCCAGCAGCGGCTCGCCGGGGGGGTTCTTT
CASSGSPGGFF
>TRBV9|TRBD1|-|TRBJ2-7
TGTGCCAGCAGCGTAGGTCTCGGACAGGCAAATTACGAGCAGTACTTC
CASSVGLGQANYEQYF
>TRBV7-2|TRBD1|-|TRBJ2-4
TGTGCCAGCAGCTTGGACAGGTGGAACATTCAGTACTTC
CASSLDRWNIQYF
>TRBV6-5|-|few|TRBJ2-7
TGTGCCAGCAGTGAAGAGAGTTACGAGCAGTACTTC
CASSEESYEQYF
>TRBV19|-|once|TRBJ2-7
TGTGCCAGTAGTATTCAGGGCAACGAGCAGTACTTC
CASSIQGNEQYF
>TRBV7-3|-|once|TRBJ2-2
TGTGCCAGCAGTCGTGGCACCTTAACCGGGGAGCTGTTTTTT
CASSRGTLTGELFF
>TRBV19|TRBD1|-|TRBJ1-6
TGTGCCAGTGGGCTGGACAGGCGGAATTCACCCCTCCACTTT
CASGLDRRNSPLHF
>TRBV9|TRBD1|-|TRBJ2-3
TGTGCCAGCAGCGGGGACAGGGCTAGCACAGATACGCAGTATTTT
CASSGDRASTDTQYF
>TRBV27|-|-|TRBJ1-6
TGTGCCAGCAGTTCACCAGCTAGCTCCTATAATTCACCCCTCCACTTT
CASSSPASSYNSPLHF
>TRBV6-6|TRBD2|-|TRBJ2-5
TGTGCCAGCAGGGGAAGGAGCGGGGGGCAAAAAGAGACCCAGTACTTC
CASRGRSGGQKETQYF
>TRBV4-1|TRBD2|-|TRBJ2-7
TGCGCCAGCAGCCACCTACAGTGGGCTAGCGGGATAGCCTACGAGCAGTACTTC
CASSHLQWASGIAYEQYF
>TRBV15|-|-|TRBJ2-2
TGTGCCACCAGCGTTATTTTCGGGGAGCTGTTTTTT
CATSVIFGELFF
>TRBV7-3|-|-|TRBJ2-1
TGTGCCAGCAGCTTAAATCCTGCGGGAGAGCAGTTCTTC
CASSLNPAGEQFF
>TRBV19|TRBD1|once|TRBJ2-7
TGTGCCAGTAGTAGTGGTAATCGAAGGTCGGACAGGGATCCTTACGAGCAGTACTTC
CASSSGNRRSDRDPYEQYF
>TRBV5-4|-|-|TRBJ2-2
TGTGCCAGCAGCCCGGAGGACACCGGGGAGCTGTTTTTT
CASSPEDTGELFF
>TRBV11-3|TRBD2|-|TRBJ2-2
TGTGCCAGCAGCCCGCGGTCGGGGGGTTTCACCGGGGAGCTGTTTTTT
CASSPRSGGFTGELFF
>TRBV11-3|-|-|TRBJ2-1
TGTGCCAGCAGCCCCCGACTAGAGGGTGAGCAGTTCTTC
CASSPRLEGEQFF
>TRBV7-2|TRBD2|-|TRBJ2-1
TGTGCCAGCAGCATTGGGAGGGTCGGTGGGGAGCAGTTCTTC
CASSIGRVGGEQFF
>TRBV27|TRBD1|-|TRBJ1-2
TGTGCCAGCATGATTCGGACAGGGGGCGTCTATGGCTACACCTTC
CASMIRTGGVYGYTF
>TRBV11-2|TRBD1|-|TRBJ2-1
TGTGCCAGCAGCCGGGGACAGAGCTCCTACAATGAGCAGTTCTTC
CASSRGQSSYNEQFF
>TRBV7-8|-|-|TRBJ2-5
TGTGCCAGCAGCTTAGATTTCCAGGGGCAAGAGACCCAGTACTTC
CASSLDFQGQETQYF
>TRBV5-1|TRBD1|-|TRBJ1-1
TGCGCCAGCAGCGCGGGGACAGGCGGGTATGAAGCTTTCTTT
CASSAGTGGYEAFF
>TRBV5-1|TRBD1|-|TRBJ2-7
TGCGCCAGCAGCTTCCGACAGGGGCCCTACGAGCAGTACTTC
CASSFRQGPYEQYF